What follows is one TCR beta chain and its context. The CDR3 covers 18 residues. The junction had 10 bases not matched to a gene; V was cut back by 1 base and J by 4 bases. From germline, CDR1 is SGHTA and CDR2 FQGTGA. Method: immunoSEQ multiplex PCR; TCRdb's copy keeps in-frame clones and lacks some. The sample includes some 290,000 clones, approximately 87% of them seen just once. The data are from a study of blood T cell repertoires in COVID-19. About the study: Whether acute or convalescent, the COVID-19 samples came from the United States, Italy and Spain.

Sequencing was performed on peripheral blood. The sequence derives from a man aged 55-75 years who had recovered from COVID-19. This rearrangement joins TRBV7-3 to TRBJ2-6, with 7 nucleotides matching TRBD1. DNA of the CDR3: TGTGCCAGCAGCTTAATGGAGACAGGGCCGGTCGGGGCCAACGTCCTGACTTTC. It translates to CASSLMETGPVGANVLTF.